This TCR beta chain was retrieved from a study of OX40 agonist ivuxolimab in advanced cancers. The trim removed 5 bases at V and 1 base at J, leaving 4 bases unmatched. Germline CDR1 and CDR2: SGHTA and FQGTGA. This CDR3 has 15 amino acids. In its sample, this clone was seen a few times. Its specificity is not known. Produced via immunoSEQ multiplex PCR; TCRdb's table is partial and in-frame only. The profile shows 85,000 to 100,000 clones, around 90% of them singletons. General study points: At doses 0.1 to 3.0 mg/kg, CD4+ and CD8+ clones expanded.

The rearrangement links TRBV7-3 to TRBJ2-3; 9 bases are a match to TRBD1. The clonotype originates from an adult with an advanced solid tumor such as melanoma, head and neck, liver or kidney cancer. Sample: CD4+ or CD8+ T cells sorted from blood, taken in a trial of the OX40 agonist ivuxolimab. CDR3 in DNA: TGTGCCAGCAGCACAGGGGGCGCGGGCACAGATACGCAGTATTTT. This encodes CASSTGGAGTDTQYF. The full variable domain, in which reference TRBV7-3 and TRBJ2-3 provide the parts outside the CDR3, is GAGVSQTPSNKVTEKGKYVELRCDPISGHTALYWYRQSLGQGPEFLIYFQGTGAADDSGLPNDRFFAVRPEGSVSTLKIQRTERGDSAVYLCASSTGGAGTDTQYFGPGTRLTVL.